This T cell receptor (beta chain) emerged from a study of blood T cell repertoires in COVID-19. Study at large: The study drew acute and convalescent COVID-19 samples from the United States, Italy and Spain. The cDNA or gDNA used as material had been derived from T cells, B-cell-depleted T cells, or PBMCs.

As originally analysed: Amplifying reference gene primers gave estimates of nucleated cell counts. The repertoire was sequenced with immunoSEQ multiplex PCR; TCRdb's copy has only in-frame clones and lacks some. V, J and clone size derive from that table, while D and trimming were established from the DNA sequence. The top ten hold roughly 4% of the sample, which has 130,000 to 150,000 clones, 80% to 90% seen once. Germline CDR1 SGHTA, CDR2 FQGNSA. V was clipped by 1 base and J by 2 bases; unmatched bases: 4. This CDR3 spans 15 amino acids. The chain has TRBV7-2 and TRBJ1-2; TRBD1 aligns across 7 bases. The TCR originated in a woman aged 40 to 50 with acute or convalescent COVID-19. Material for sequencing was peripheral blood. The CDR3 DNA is TGTGCCAGCAGCTTAGAGCCGACAGGGAACTATGGCTACACCTTC. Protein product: CASSLEPTGNYGYTF. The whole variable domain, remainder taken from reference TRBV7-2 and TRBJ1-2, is GAGVSQSPSNKVTEKGKDVELRCDPISGHTALYWYRQSLGQGLEFLIYFQGNSAPDKSGLPSDRFSAERTGGSVSTLTIQRTQQEDSAVYLCASSLEPTGNYGYTFGSGTRLTVV.